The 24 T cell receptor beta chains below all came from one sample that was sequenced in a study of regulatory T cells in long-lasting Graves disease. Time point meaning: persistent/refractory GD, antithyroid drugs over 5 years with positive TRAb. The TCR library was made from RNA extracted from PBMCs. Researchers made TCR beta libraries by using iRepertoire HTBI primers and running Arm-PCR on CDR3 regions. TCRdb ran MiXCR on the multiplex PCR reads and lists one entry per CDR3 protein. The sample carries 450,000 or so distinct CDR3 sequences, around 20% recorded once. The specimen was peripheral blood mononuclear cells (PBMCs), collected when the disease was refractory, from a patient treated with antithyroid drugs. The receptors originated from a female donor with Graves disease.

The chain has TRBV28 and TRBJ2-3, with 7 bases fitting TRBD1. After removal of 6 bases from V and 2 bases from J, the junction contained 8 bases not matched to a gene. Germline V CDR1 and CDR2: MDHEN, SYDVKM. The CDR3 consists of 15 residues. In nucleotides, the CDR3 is TGTGCCAGCAGGAAGACAGGGTCAGTCACAGATACGCAGTATTTT. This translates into CASRKTGSVTDTQYF.

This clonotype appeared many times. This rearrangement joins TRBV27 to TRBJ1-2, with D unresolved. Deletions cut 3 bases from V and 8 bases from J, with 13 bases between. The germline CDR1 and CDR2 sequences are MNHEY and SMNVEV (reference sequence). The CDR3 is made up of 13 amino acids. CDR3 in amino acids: CASSFGSKAGYTF. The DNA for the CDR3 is TGTGCCAGCAGTTTTGGGTCCAAAGCCGGCTACACCTTC.

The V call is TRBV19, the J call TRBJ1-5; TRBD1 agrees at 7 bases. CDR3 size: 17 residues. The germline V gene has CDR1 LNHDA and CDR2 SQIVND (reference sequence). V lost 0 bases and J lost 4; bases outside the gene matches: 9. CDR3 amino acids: CASSIDPGWDRNQPQHF. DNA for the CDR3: TGTGCCAGTAGTATAGATCCTGGGTGGGACAGAAATCAGCCCCAGCATTTT.

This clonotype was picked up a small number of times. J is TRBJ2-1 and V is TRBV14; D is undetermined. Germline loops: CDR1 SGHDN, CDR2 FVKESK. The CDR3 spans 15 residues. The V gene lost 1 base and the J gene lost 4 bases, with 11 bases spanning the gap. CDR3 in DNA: TGTGCCAGCAGCCAAGGCTATCCATCTTACAATGAGCAGTTCTTC. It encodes CASSQGYPSYNEQFF.

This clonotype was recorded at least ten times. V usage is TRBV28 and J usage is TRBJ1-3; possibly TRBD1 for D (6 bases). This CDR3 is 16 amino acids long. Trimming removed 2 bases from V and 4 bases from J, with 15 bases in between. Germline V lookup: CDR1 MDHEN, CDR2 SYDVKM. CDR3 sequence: CASSLPTGGGGNTIYF. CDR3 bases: TGTGCCAGCAGTTTACCGACCGGGGGGGGCGGAAACACCATATATTTT.

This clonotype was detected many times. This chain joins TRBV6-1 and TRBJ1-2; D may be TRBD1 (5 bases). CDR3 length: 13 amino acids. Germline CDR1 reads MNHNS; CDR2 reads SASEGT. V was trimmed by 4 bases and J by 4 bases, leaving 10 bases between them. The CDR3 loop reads CASSGHRLYGYTF. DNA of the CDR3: TGTGCCAGCAGTGGACACAGGCTCTATGGCTACACCTTC.

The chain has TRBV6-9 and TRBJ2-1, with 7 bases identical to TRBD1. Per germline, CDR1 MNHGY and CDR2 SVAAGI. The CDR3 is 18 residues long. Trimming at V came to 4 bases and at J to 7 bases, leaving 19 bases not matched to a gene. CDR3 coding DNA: TGTGCCAGCAGTTCCTTACCTCGGGACAGAGGTTTTAGGAATGAGCAGTTCTTC. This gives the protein CASSSLPRDRGFRNEQFF.

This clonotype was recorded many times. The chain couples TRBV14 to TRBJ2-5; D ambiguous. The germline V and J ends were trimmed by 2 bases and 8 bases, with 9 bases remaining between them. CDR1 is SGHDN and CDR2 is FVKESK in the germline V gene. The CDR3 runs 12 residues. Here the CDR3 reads CASSQIPGTQYF. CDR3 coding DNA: TGTGCCAGCAGCCAAATACCCGGAACCCAGTACTTC.

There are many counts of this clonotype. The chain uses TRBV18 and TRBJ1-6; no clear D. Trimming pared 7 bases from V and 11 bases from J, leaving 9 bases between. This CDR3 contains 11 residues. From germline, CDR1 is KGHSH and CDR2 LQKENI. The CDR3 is CASYIATPLHF. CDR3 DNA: TGTGCCAGCTACATAGCTACACCCCTCCACTTT.

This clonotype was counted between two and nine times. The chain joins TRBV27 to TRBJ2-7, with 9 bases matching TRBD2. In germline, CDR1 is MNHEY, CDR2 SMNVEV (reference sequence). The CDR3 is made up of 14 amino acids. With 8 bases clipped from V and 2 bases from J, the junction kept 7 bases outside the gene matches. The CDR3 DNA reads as TGTGCCAGCCTCGGACTAGCGAGCCCCTACGAGCAGTACTTC. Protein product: CASLGLASPYEQYF.

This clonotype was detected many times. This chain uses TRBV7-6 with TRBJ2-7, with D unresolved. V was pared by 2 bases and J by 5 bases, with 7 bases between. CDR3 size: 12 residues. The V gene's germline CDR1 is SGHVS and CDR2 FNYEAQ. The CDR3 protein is CASSLNQDEQYF. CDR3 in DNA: TGTGCCAGCAGCTTAAATCAGGACGAGCAGTACTTC.

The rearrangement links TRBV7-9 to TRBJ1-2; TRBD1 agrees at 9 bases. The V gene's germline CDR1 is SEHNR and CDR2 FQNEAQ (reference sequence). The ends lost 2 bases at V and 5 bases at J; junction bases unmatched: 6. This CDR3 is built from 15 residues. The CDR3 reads CASSLTGTGIYGYTF. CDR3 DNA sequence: TGTGCCAGCAGCTTAACCGGGACAGGGATATATGGCTACACCTTC.

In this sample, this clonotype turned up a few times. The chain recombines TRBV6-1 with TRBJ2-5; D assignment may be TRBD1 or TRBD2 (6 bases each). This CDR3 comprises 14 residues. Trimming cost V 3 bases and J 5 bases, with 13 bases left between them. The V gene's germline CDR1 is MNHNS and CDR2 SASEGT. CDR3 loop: CASSDWGAGETQYF. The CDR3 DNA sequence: TGTGCCAGCAGTGACTGGGGGGCTGGGGAGACCCAGTACTTC.

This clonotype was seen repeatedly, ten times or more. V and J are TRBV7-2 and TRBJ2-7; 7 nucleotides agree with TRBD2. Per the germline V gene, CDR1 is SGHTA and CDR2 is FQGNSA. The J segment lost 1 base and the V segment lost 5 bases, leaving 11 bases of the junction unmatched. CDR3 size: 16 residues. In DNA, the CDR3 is TGTGCCAGCAGCCGTCGGTCCGGGACTACATCCTACGAGCAGTACTTC. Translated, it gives CASSRRSGTTSYEQYF.

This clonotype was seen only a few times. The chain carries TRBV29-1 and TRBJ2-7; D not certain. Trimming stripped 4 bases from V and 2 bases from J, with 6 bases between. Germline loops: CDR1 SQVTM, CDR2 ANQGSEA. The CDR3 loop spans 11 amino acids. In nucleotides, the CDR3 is TGCAGCGTTGGCCGGGCCTACGAGCAGTACTTC. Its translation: CSVGRAYEQYF.

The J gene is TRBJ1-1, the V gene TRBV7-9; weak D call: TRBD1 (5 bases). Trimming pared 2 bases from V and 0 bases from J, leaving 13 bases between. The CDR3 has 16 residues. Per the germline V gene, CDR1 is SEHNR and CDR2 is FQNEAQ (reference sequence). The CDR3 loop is CASSLSPGQMNTEAFF. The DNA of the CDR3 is TGTGCCAGCAGCTTATCGCCTGGACAAATGAACACTGAAGCTTTCTTT. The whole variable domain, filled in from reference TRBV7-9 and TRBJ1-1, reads DTGVSQNPRHKITKRGQNVTFRCDPISEHNRLYWYRQTLGQGPEFLTYFQNEAQLEKSRLLSDRFSAERPKGSFSTLEIQRTEQGDSAMYLCASSLSPGQMNTEAFFGQGTRLTVV.

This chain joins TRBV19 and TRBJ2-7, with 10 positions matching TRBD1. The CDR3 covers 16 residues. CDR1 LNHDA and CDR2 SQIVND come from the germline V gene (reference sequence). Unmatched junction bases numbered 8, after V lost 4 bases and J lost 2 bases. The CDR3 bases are TGTGCCAGTAGTAGCGGGACAGGGGAAGGTCCCTACGAGCAGTACTTC. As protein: CASSSGTGEGPYEQYF.

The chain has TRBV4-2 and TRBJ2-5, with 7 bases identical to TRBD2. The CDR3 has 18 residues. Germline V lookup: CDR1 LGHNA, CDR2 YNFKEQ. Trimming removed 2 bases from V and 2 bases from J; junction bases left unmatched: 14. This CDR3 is CASSQRAIASGPQETQYF. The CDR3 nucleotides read TGTGCCAGCAGCCAAAGAGCAATCGCTAGCGGACCTCAAGAGACCCAGTACTTC.

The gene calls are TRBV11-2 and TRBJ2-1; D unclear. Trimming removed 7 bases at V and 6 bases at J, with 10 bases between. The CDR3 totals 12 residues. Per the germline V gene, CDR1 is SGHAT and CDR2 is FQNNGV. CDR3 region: CASTLLGNEQFF. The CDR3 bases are TGTGCCAGCACCTTGCTCGGCAATGAGCAGTTCTTC.

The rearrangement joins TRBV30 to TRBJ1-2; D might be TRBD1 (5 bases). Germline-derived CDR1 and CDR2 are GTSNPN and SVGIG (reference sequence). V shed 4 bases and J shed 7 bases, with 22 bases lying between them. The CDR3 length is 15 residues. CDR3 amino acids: CAWTPWDPGASGYTF. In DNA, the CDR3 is TGTGCCTGGACCCCATGGGACCCCGGCGCATCTGGCTACACCTTC.

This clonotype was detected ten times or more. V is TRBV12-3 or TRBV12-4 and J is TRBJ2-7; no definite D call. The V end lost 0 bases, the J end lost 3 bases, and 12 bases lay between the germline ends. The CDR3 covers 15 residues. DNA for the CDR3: TGTGCCAGCAGTTTAGCGGAAGCGTCCTACTACGAGCAGTACTTC. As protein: CASSLAEASYYEQYF.

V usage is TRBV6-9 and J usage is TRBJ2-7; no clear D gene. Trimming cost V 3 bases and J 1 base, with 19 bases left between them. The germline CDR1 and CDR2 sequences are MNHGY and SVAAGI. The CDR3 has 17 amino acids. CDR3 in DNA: TGTGCCAGCAGTTACTCCCGCCGGACGGCGATATCCTACGAGCAGTACTTC. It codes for CASSYSRRTAISYEQYF.

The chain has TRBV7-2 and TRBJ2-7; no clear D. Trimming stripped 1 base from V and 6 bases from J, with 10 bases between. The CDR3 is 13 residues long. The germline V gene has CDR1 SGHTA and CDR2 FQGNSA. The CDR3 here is CASSLVGAAEQYF. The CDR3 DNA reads TGTGCCAGCAGCTTAGTAGGAGCTGCCGAGCAGTACTTC.

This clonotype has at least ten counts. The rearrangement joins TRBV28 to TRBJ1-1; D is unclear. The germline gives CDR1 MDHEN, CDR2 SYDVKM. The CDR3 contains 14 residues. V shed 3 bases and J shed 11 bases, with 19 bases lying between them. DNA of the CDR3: TGTGCCAGCAGTTTCGCACGTCATCGGGCCCGGGCTTTCTTT. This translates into CASSFARHRARAFF.